This TCR beta chain originates from a study of blood T cell repertoires in COVID-19. Looking at the study overall: Whether acute or convalescent, the COVID-19 samples came from the United States, Italy and Spain.

In the authors' workflow: Nucleated cell number was recorded as an estimate derived from reference gene primer amplification. Profiled with immunoSEQ multiplex PCR; TCRdb holds only in-frame clones, not every one. That table furnishes V, J and clone size, whereas the DNA furnished D and trimming. Among fewer than 110,000 clones listed, 84% were seen once. Germline CDR1 and CDR2: LNHDA and SQIVND (reference sequence). This CDR3 comprises 17 residues. Trimming pared 2 bases from V and 3 bases from J, leaving 14 bases between. This chain links TRBV19 with TRBJ1-6; D gene unclear. Sequencing input: peripheral blood. The sequence derives from a human donor in a cohort sampled during active or convalescent COVID-19. The CDR3 bases are TGTGCCAGTAGTATAACCGGAAGGAGCGGCTATAATTCACCCCTCCACTTT. Residues: CASSITGRSGYNSPLHF.